A selection of T cell receptor beta chains follows, all from one sample in a study of identical twins. TCRdb reprocessed the 5' RACE reads via MiXCR and lists one record per CDR3 protein. The top ten hold 0.27% of the sample, which has 1,800,000 or so distinct CDR3 sequences, roughly a third seen once. The sequenced material came from cord blood. The receptors derive from a newborn girl in good health. CDR3s include the opening cysteine and the closing phenylalanine or tryptophan.

V,J,CDR3
TRBV10-3,TRBJ2-7,CAISVDRYEQYF
TRBV25-1,TRBJ1-1,CASSESGNTEAFF
TRBV27,TRBJ2-7,CASSLSGQDLYEQYF
TRBV10-3,TRBJ2-5,CAISEVSRETQYF
TRBV20-1,TRBJ1-1,CSARVIRGGANTEAFF
TRBV7-9,TRBJ1-4,CVSSPGSASNEKLFF
TRBV4-1,TRBJ2-1,CASSQDLSTSGSDEQFF
TRBV20-1,TRBJ1-4,CSAKPDRSWLKTNEKLFF
TRBV7-2,TRBJ1-2,CASSLGAGSRAMDYGYTF
TRBV20-1,TRBJ2-4,CSARRLLAKNIQYF
TRBV29-1,TRBJ2-5,CSVEGQFQETQYF
TRBV9,TRBJ2-3,CASSEGQGAGDTQYF
TRBV20-1,TRBJ1-2,CSARAPTFYGYTF
TRBV4-1,TRBJ2-3,CASSQAGFSSTDTQYF
TRBV6-2/TRBV6-3,TRBJ2-2,CASSPRTSRNGELFF
TRBV18,TRBJ2-4,CASSPRRRGIAKNIQYF
TRBV10-3,TRBJ2-1,CAISGTSGKNNEQVF
TRBV12-5,-,CASGLVLSRGSYNEQYF
TRBV20-1,TRBJ2-1,CSARRPSGRNEQFF
TRBV5-4,TRBJ1-1,CASSLDRRQGKDTEAFF
TRBV9,TRBJ2-3,CASSVGTTSTDTQYF
TRBV5-1,TRBJ1-1,CTSSLKTVNTEAFF
TRBV6-1,TRBJ1-2,CASSESNRNYGYTF
TRBV20-1,TRBJ2-7,CSGRLAGYEQYF